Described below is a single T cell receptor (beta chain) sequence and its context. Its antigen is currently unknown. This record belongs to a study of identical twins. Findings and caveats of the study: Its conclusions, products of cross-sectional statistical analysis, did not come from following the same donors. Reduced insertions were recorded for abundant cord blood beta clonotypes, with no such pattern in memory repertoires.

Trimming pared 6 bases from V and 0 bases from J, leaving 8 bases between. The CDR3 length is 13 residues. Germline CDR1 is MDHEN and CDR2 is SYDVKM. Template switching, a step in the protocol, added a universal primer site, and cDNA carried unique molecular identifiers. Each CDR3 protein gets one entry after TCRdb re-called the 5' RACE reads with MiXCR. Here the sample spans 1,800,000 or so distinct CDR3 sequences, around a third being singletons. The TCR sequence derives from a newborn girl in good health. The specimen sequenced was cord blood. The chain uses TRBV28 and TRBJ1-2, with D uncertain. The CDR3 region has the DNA TGTGCCAGCAGGTCGACATCTAACTATGGCTACACCTTC. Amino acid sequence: CASRSTSNYGYTF.